This is a list of T cell receptor beta chains from one sample in a study of control samples from healthy donors and cancer patients. TCRdb's table, derived via immunoSEQ multiplex PCR, lists solely in-frame clones and lacks some. Of about 35,000 clones detected, roughly 86% appear once; the ten largest clones hold 1.5% to 2%. The specimen was PBMCs. These receptors all stem from a woman aged 40 to 55 with lung cancer. Each CDR3 is given with its conserved first and last residue. A D gene is named only where the DNA matches it firmly. Not every row has a clone size; where given, it reads once, few, many or a size class.

>.|TRBV3-1/TRBV3-2|TRBJ1-1|TRBD1
TGTGCCAGCAGTTACACCGGGACAGGGGGCGCCCGCACTGAAGCTTTCTTT
CASSYTGTGGARTEAFF
>.|TRBV24-1|TRBJ2-7|.
TGTGCCACCGCAACGGGGGAAGGCCCCTACGAGCAGTACTTC
CATATGEGPYEQYF
>.|TRBV6-2/TRBV6-3|TRBJ2-1|TRBD2
TGTGCCAGCAGTTACCCCCTCGGGGGGGCGTCTGCTGAGCAGTTCTTC
CASSYPLGGASAEQFF
>.|TRBV4-2|TRBJ2-3|TRBD2
TGTGCCAGCAGCCAAGAGCTAGCGGGGGGTGGCACAGATACGCAGTATTTT
CASSQELAGGGTDTQYF
>.|TRBV11-3|TRBJ1-1|TRBD1
TGTGCCAGCAGCTTAGATAATTGGACAGGGAACACTGAAGCTTTCTTT
CASSLDNWTGNTEAFF
>.|TRBV7-3|TRBJ2-6|.
TGTGCCAGCAGCTTAATCCCTGAGGACTTGCGACTCTCTGGGGCCAACGTCCTGACTTTC
CASSLIPEDLRLSGANVLTF
>.|TRBV5-1|TRBJ2-1|.
TGCGCCAGCAGCTTCAGGACGGCGAATGAGCAGTTCTTC
CASSFRTANEQFF
>.|TRBV4-2|TRBJ2-7|.
TGTGCCAGCAGCCAAGAAGACAGCTCCTACGAGCAGTACTTC
CASSQEDSSYEQYF
>.|TRBV28|TRBJ1-1|.
TGTGCCAGCAGTTTAGACCCCACTGAAGCTTTCTTT
CASSLDPTEAFF
>.|TRBV3-1/TRBV3-2|TRBJ1-1|.
TGTGCCAGCAGCCAGGGACTTATGAACACTGAAGCTTTCTTT
CASSQGLMNTEAFF
>once|TRBV12-3/TRBV12-4|TRBJ1-1|.
TGTGCCAGCAGTTTGTTAGTGAACACTGAAGCTTTCTTT
CASSLLVNTEAFF
>.|TRBV6-6|TRBJ2-1|TRBD1
TGTGCCAGCATTCTCGGGACAGGGCCCAATGAGCAGTTCTTC
CASILGTGPNEQFF
>.|TRBV20-1|TRBJ2-7|.
TGCAGTGCTAGGGGGACCTACGAGCAGTACTTC
CSARGTYEQYF
>.|TRBV11-3|TRBJ2-1|.
TGTGCCAGCAAATCCTCCGGACAGTACAATGAGCAGTTCTTC
CASKSSGQYNEQFF
>.|TRBV6-5|TRBJ1-1|.
TGTGCCAGCAGTTCCCAACGACAGGACACTGAAGCTTTCTTT
CASSSQRQDTEAFF
>.|TRBV6-5|TRBJ1-1|TRBD1
TGTGCCAGCATCAACTCAGGGGGTGGCACTGAAGCTTTCTTT
CASINSGGGTEAFF
>.|TRBV29-1|TRBJ1-1|.
TGCAGCGTTGAGACTGGAATGAAAGCTTTCTTT
CSVETGMKAFF
>.|TRBV29-1|TRBJ1-2|TRBD1
TGCAGCGTTCTGGACAGGGAGGACTATGGCTACACCTTC
CSVLDREDYGYTF
>.|TRBV4-1|TRBJ1-2|.
TGCGCCAGCAGCCAAGATTACCTCTCTAACTATGGCTACACCTTC
CASSQDYLSNYGYTF
>.|TRBV11-2|TRBJ2-5|.
TGTGCCAGCAGACAACCGGGACGCCAGCAAGAGACCCAGTACTTC
CASRQPGRQQETQYF
>.|TRBV29-1|TRBJ1-3|.
TGCAGCGTTCAGCGTGGGGGAAACACCATATATTTT
CSVQRGGNTIYF
>.|TRBV18|TRBJ2-3|.
TGTGCCAGCGGCGGGACTCCCCTTTATCAGGGTACGCAGTATTTT
CASGGTPLYQGTQYF
>few|TRBV12-3/TRBV12-4|TRBJ1-1|.
TGTGCCAGCACCCAGGTTGAGGGGGCTGAAGCTTTCTTT
CASTQVEGAEAFF
>few|TRBV2|TRBJ2-5|.
TGTGCCAGCGGCTTTCCCCTGGGGGAGACCCAGTACTTC
CASGFPLGETQYF
>.|TRBV15|TRBJ1-5|.
TGTGCCACCAGCAGAGATTACTCCAGGGATAGCAATCAGCCCCAGCATTTT
CATSRDYSRDSNQPQHF
>.|TRBV7-9|TRBJ1-1|.
TGTGCCAGCGGTGCGCGGTTAGGACAGAACACTGAAGCTTTCTTT
CASGARLGQNTEAFF
>.|TRBV5-1|TRBJ1-2|.
TGCGCCAGCAGCTTGGCCACAGCAGGGAACTATGGCTACACCTTC
CASSLATAGNYGYTF
>.|TRBV18|TRBJ1-2|.
TGTGCCAGCTCACCACCAATCGGGAACTATGGCTACACCTTC
CASSPPIGNYGYTF